Described below is a single T cell receptor (beta chain) sequence and its context. Germline V gene data show CDR1 as MRHNA and CDR2 as SNTAGT. The CDR3 spans 16 residues. V gave up 0 bases and J gave up 7 bases; unmatched junction bases: 8. The assay was immunoSEQ multiplex PCR, and TCRdb's table has in-frame clones only and misses some. The data hold about 62,000 clones, with around 85% observed a single time. This record belongs to a study of OX40 agonist ivuxolimab in advanced cancers. The receptor was isolated from an adult with an advanced solid tumor such as melanoma, head and neck, liver or kidney cancer. The material sequenced was CD4+ or CD8+ T cells sorted from blood, taken in a trial of the OX40 agonist ivuxolimab. V and J are TRBV6-4 and TRBJ1-4, with TRBD1 matching over 7 bases. CDR3 sequence (DNA): TGTGCCAGCAGTGACTCGATACAGGGGATTGGTGAAAAACTGTTTTTT. This codes for CASSDSIQGIGEKLFF.